The clone carrying this TCR gamma chain is classed as medium-sized. The sample comes from a study of gamma delta lymphoproliferative disorders and STAT genes. TCRdb made new clone calls on the multiplex PCR reads using CATT. This repertoire shows approximately 800 gamma-chain clones, approximately 13% found once; its top ten account for 25%. CDR3 size: 13 residues. CDR1 and CDR2 (germline): VENAVY, YDSYNSRV. The junction had 5 bases not matched to a gene; V was cut back by 4 bases and J by 6 bases. The receptor sequences were amplified from genomic DNA of peripheral blood mononuclear cells. J is TRGJP1 and V is TRGV8. Assignment of the J gene here rests on matching the DNA to germline, because TCRdb gives none. The receptor's source is a human donor in good health. Specimen: blood. CDR3 protein: CATWETAGWFKIF. CDR3 sequence (DNA): TGTGCCACCTGGGAGACGGCTGGTTGGTTCAAGATATTT.